This T cell receptor beta chain emerged from a study of T-cell memory formation after mild COVID-19. Study results and limitations: Pre-infection memory held some responding clones, suggesting pre-existing cross-reactive T cells responded.

The CDR3 extends over 12 amino acids. Trimming took 5 bases from V and 8 from J, leaving 9 bases between them. Germline V lookup: CDR1 SGHTA, CDR2 FQGNSA. The TCR alpha and TCR beta cDNA libraries, bearing sample barcodes and UMIs, were generated by 5'RACE using constant-segment primers. TCRdb passed the 5' RACE reads through MiXCR, listing each CDR3 protein once. The sample holds about 390,000 distinct CDR3 sequences, approximately 15% seen once. About this clonotype: Its antigen is as yet unknown.

The clonotype was recovered from a man aged 18-30 years who had mild COVID-19 (a few samples of this study predate the infection). Cell type and time point are not known. The chain is built from TRBV7-2 and TRBJ1-4; D gene ambiguous. Sequencing was done on a sample of PBMCs or a T cell subset sorted from them (not recorded which). The CDR3 loop is CASSLTGEKLFF. CDR3 bases: TGTGCCAGCAGCCTCACGGGGGAAAAACTGTTTTTT.